A single sample is the source of the 32 T cell receptor beta chains below, sequenced in a study of human thymus T cells (dated by TCRdb to 2020 to 2021). The method was the immunoSEQ multiplex PCR assay. The table comes from immuneACCESS by way of TCRdb, which keeps in-frame sequences with V and J called. Part of the clones is missing from these tables; in studies checked, under half for an unresolved V gene and the rest for unknown reasons. This sample lists about 78,000 clones; just over 95% were detected once. The top ten constitute 0.031% of the sample. The thymus tissue came from surgical resects taken out during corrective cardiac surgery. Material: thymus tissue. Receptors were obtained from a boy under three years old with a congenital heart defect but otherwise immunologically healthy.

This clone was detected a few times. The CDR3 nucleotides read TGTGCCAGCAGCGTAGATTGGGGGTCACAGCCCCAGCATTTT. The encoded protein is CASSVDWGSQPQHF. The gene calls are TRBV9 and TRBJ1-5, with D possibly being TRBD1 (5 bases). This CDR3 is built from 14 residues. Trimming took off 0 bases at V and 7 bases at J, with 11 bases between the two ends. Germline V lookup: CDR1 SGDLS, CDR2 YYNGEE.

The chain recombines TRBV5-6 with TRBJ1-4, with 9 bases matching TRBD1. The CDR3 consists of 15 residues. The J segment lost 7 bases and the V segment lost 5 bases, leaving 9 bases of the junction unmatched. The V gene's germline CDR1 is SGHDT and CDR2 YYEEEE. CDR3 loop: CASRKTTGGREKLFF. CDR3 bases: TGTGCCAGCAGGAAGACAACAGGGGGCCGTGAAAAACTGTTTTTT.

Details on this clone: One end of the junction is discordant with germline, which a read error may explain. The CDR3 DNA follows: TGCAGCGTAGAAGGACAGGGGCTCAATGAGCAGTTCTTC. It yields the protein CSVEGQGLNEQFF. The chain links TRBV29-1 to TRBJ2-1; TRBD1 matches 9 bases. The CDR3 runs 13 residues. Germline loops: CDR1 SQVTM, CDR2 ANQGSEA.

The chain links TRBV5-1 to TRBJ2-1; 9 bases are a match to TRBD2. Trimming took 3 bases from V and 6 from J; bases not matched to a gene: 10. The V gene's germline CDR1 is SGHRS and CDR2 YFSETQ. CDR3 length: 16 residues. The CDR3 spells CASSSLAGALINEQFF. The CDR3 nucleotides are TGCGCCAGCAGCTCGTTAGCGGGAGCCCTAATCAATGAGCAGTTCTTC.

The chain's CDR3 is CATSRGAFRQGRQNTEAFF. The CDR3 DNA reads as TGTGCCACCAGCAGAGGGGCATTTAGGCAGGGTCGACAGAACACTGAAGCTTTCTTT. The V gene is TRBV15, the J gene TRBJ1-1; TRBD1 might be the D (5 bases). The V end was cut by 1 base, the J end by 1 base, with 22 bases between. This CDR3 has 19 residues. Germline V gene sequence: CDR1 LNHNV, CDR2 YYDKDF (reference sequence).

The gene calls are TRBV6-6 and TRBJ2-4; 10 bases are a match to TRBD2. The CDR3 sequence is 15 residues long. V gave up 2 bases and J gave up 8 bases; unmatched junction bases: 6. Per the germline V gene, CDR1 is MNHNY and CDR2 is SVGAGI (reference sequence). CDR3 DNA: TGTGCCAGCAGTTACAAGCGGGAGGGCCCGGACATTCAGTACTTC. Its translation: CASSYKREGPDIQYF.

V usage is TRBV9 and J usage is TRBJ2-5; D uncertain. CDR1 and CDR2 (germline): SGDLS, YYNGEE. V lost 2 bases and J 2 bases, leaving 10 bases between the germline ends. CDR3 length: 14 amino acids. DNA of the CDR3: TGTGCCAGCAGCGTCTCGGGTACTCAAGAGACCCAGTACTTC. It specifies CASSVSGTQETQYF.

Only one count was recorded for this clone. The genes are TRBV4-1 and TRBJ2-7, with TRBD1 matching 8 bases. J was trimmed by 5 bases and V by 2 bases; bases with no gene match: 8. This CDR3 is 15 amino acids long. Germline lookup yields CDR1 MGHRA and CDR2 YSYEKL. This CDR3 is CASSQYARGLHEQYF. DNA of the CDR3: TGCGCCAGCAGCCAATATGCCAGGGGGCTCCACGAGCAGTACTTC.

This chain uses TRBV6-6 with TRBJ1-1; D is unclear. The CDR3 extends over 16 amino acids. The V and J ends lost 6 bases and 0 bases respectively, with 17 bases between them. CDR1 is MNHNY, CDR2 SVGAGI, per germline (reference sequence). The CDR3 region has the DNA TGTGCCAGCAGATGCCGGACGGAGACCTTGAACACTGAAGCTTTCTTT. It specifies CASRCRTETLNTEAFF.

This rearrangement joins TRBV10-3 to TRBJ2-7; D is undetermined. The length of the CDR3 is 13 residues. Germline V gene data show CDR1 as ENHRY and CDR2 as SYGVKD. With 4 bases removed from V and 0 bases from J, the gap between germline ends came to 7 bases. DNA of the CDR3: TGTGCCATCAGTGCCTACAGCTCCTACGAGCAGTACTTC. Amino acids: CAISAYSSYEQYF.

The chain couples TRBV11-2 to TRBJ2-7; D unresolved. V gave up 4 bases and J gave up 4 bases, with 8 bases separating them. Germline V gene sequence: CDR1 SGHAT, CDR2 FQNNGV. This CDR3 contains 12 residues. The DNA of the CDR3 is TGTGCCAGCAGCTCGTCAGTATACGAGCAGTACTTC. Residues: CASSSSVYEQYF.

V and J are TRBV19 and TRBJ2-6; D perhaps matches TRBD2 (5 bases). Between the trimmed V and J ends, which lost 5 bases and 3 bases, there was a span of 23 bases. The CDR3 extends over 19 amino acids. Germline values: CDR1 LNHDA, CDR2 SQIVND (reference sequence). The chain's CDR3 is CASSSPDSADFIGANVLTF. CDR3 nucleotides: TGTGCCAGTAGTTCCCCGGACTCGGCGGATTTTATTGGGGCCAACGTCCTGACTTTC.

V gene TRBV30 combines with J gene TRBJ1-4, with D hard to call. This CDR3 is built from 14 residues. Germline V gene lookup returns CDR1 GTSNPN and CDR2 SVGIG (reference sequence). V lost 0 bases to trimming and J lost 8 bases, with 13 bases between them. The CDR3 region is CAWSVEGRMEKLFF. The CDR3 DNA reads as TGTGCCTGGAGTGTAGAAGGGAGGATGGAAAAACTGTTTTTT.

This clone was detected only once. The chain carries TRBV7-4 and TRBJ2-5; TRBD2 agrees at 8 bases. Germline V gene sequence: CDR1 SGHVT, CDR2 SQSDAQ. The CDR3 is 16 amino acids. J lost 5 bases, V lost 2 bases, and 10 bases had no gene match. In DNA, the CDR3 is TGTGCCAGCAGCTTATTGCCGGGAGGGCCCGGGGAGACCCAGTACTTC. Translation: CASSLLPGGPGETQYF.

The J gene is TRBJ1-1, the V gene TRBV5-1; D gene uncertain. The CDR3 runs to 15 residues. V shed 1 base and J shed 2 bases, with 12 bases lying between them. CDR1 SGHRS and CDR2 YFSETQ come from the germline V gene. The CDR3 region has the DNA TGCGCCAGCAGCTTGCCTTGCCACCCTAACACTGAAGCTTTCTTT. Its translation: CASSLPCHPNTEAFF.

The chain has TRBV5-6 and TRBJ2-3, with 15 bases identical to TRBD2. The CDR3 sequence is 18 residues long. V shed 0 bases, J shed 1 base, and the junction held 3 bases outside the gene matches. Germline assignment: CDR1 SGHDT and CDR2 YYEEEE. The CDR3 reads CASSLGGLAGGRTDTQYF. CDR3 nucleotide sequence: TGTGCCAGCAGCTTGGGTGGACTAGCGGGAGGGCGCACAGATACGCAGTATTTT.

The genes are TRBV6-1 and TRBJ2-4; 10 nucleotides line up with TRBD1. The CDR3 consists of 16 residues. V gave up 2 bases and J gave up 1 base; unmatched junction bases: 2. Germline loops: CDR1 MNHNS, CDR2 SASEGT. This CDR3 is CASSERGQGAKNIQYF. The CDR3 DNA follows: TGTGCCAGCAGTGAACGGGGACAGGGGGCCAAAAACATTCAGTACTTC.

This chain connects TRBV6-6 to TRBJ2-5; 9 bases match TRBD1. Trimming at V came to 5 bases and at J to 2 bases, leaving 6 bases not matched to a gene. CDR3 length equals 15 residues. Germline V lookup: CDR1 MNHNY, CDR2 SVGAGI (reference sequence). CDR3 protein: CASSIPGQGQETQYF. The CDR3 DNA sequence: TGTGCCAGCAGTATCCCGGGACAGGGACAAGAGACCCAGTACTTC.

The chain uses TRBV6-1 and TRBJ2-5, with 9 bases lining up with TRBD2. V shed 3 bases and J 3 bases; nucleotides not matched to a gene: 8. CDR1 MNHNS and CDR2 SASEGT come from the germline V gene. The CDR3 has 16 residues. CDR3 DNA: TGTGCCAGCAGTGAGACTAGCGGAGGGGAGGAAGAGACCCAGTACTTC. This sequence encodes CASSETSGGEEETQYF.

The rearrangement joins TRBV10-3 to TRBJ2-5, with 8 bases aligning to TRBD1. V lost 4 bases, J lost 3 bases, and 7 bases stayed unmatched. Per the germline V gene, CDR1 is ENHRY and CDR2 is SYGVKD. The CDR3 runs 15 residues. The CDR3: CAISGEGQGKETQYF. The CDR3 DNA reads TGTGCCATCAGTGGGGAAGGACAGGGCAAAGAGACCCAGTACTTC.

This clone was seen only once. The chain has TRBV5-1 and TRBJ2-1; no reliable D call. Trimming cost V 1 base and J 8 bases, with 10 bases left between them. This CDR3 is built from 13 residues. Germline CDR1 SGHRS, CDR2 YFSETQ. CDR3 protein: CASSLRGMDEQFF. The CDR3 bases are TGCGCCAGCAGCTTGCGTGGAATGGATGAGCAGTTCTTC.

The CDR3 DNA sequence: TGCGCCAGCAGGGCGGGTGGTCAAGACATTCAGTACTTC. This encodes CASRAGGQDIQYF. The V call is TRBV10-1, the J call TRBJ2-4, with D tentatively TRBD2 (5 bases). Germline V CDR1 and CDR2: WNHNN, SYGVQD (reference sequence). V lost 6 bases, J lost 8 bases, and 14 bases lay in between. There are 13 residues in the CDR3.

J is TRBJ2-5 and V is TRBV11-2, with D perhaps matching TRBD2 (6 bases). The CDR3 consists of 15 residues. Trimming cost V 2 bases and J 5 bases, with 15 bases left between them. Germline loops: CDR1 SGHAT, CDR2 FQNNGV. CDR3: CASSLRREGEETQYF. The CDR3, as DNA: TGTGCCAGCAGCTTAAGGAGGGAAGGAGAGGAGACCCAGTACTTC.

V and J are TRBV11-2 and TRBJ2-1; D is ambiguous. Germline values: CDR1 SGHAT, CDR2 FQNNGV. The CDR3 sequence is 15 residues long. Trimming removed 5 bases at V and 0 bases at J, with 11 bases between. For the CDR3, the DNA is TGTGCCAGCAGCCCCCGGCAGGTCTCCTACAATGAGCAGTTCTTC. Translating gives CASSPRQVSYNEQFF.

This CDR3 is CASSFKGANEQFF. CDR3 in DNA: TGTGCCAGCAGCTTTAAAGGAGCCAATGAGCAGTTCTTC. The gene calls are TRBV7-2 and TRBJ2-1; no clear D. V was clipped by 3 bases and J by 6 bases, with 9 bases between them. Germline-derived CDR1 and CDR2 are SGHTA and FQGNSA. The CDR3 is 13 residues long.

The chain links TRBV28 to TRBJ2-7; perhaps D is TRBD1 or TRBD2 (6 bases each). Germline lookup yields CDR1 MDHEN and CDR2 SYDVKM. The CDR3 is made up of 13 amino acids. Between the trimmed V and J ends, which lost 2 bases and 5 bases, there was a span of 10 bases. The DNA for the CDR3 is TGTGCCAGCAGTTTAAGGGGGGAACACGAGCAGTACTTC. Amino acids: CASSLRGEHEQYF. Based on the CDR3 plus reference TRBV28 and TRBJ2-7, the full variable domain is DVKVTQSSRYLVKRTGEKVFLECVQDMDHENMFWYRQDPGLGLRLIYFSYDVKMKEKGDIPEGYSVSREKKERFSLILESASTNQTSMYLCASSLRGEHEQYFGPGTRLTVT.

This chain joins TRBV9 and TRBJ1-3, with D unresolved. CDR1 is SGDLS and CDR2 is YYNGEE in the germline V gene. The CDR3 consists of 15 residues. V lost 3 bases and J 0 bases, leaving 10 bases between the germline ends. CDR3 sequence: CASSGNSHSGNTIYF. The CDR3 region has the DNA TGTGCCAGCAGCGGAAACAGCCACTCTGGAAACACCATATATTTT.

The chain couples TRBV29-1 to TRBJ1-2, with 10 bases matching TRBD1. Germline-derived CDR1 and CDR2 are SQVTM and ANQGSEA. CDR3 length: 14 amino acids. Trimming took 7 bases from V and 2 from J; bases not matched to a gene: 7. CDR3 DNA: TGCAGCGACATAAAGGGACAGGGGAACTATGGCTACACCTTC. It encodes CSDIKGQGNYGYTF.

This clone was counted between two and nine times. CDR3 sequence: CASSEGGGDYEQYF. In DNA form, the CDR3 reads TGTGCCAGCAGTGAGGGAGGGGGCGACTACGAGCAGTACTTC. This chain links TRBV6-1 with TRBJ2-7; perhaps D is TRBD1 or TRBD2 (7 bases each). Germline V gene sequence: CDR1 MNHNS, CDR2 SASEGT. V was shortened by 3 bases and J by 3 bases, with 12 bases between the two germline ends. The CDR3 loop spans 14 amino acids.

The V call is TRBV6-5, the J call TRBJ1-2; D gene ambiguous. Per germline, CDR1 MNHEY and CDR2 SVGAGI. The V gene lost 4 bases and the J gene lost 6 bases, with 15 bases spanning the gap. The CDR3 spans 14 residues. Here the CDR3 reads CASSFISIRDGYTF. In nucleotides, the CDR3 is TGTGCCAGCAGTTTTATCTCAATTAGAGATGGCTACACCTTC.

J is TRBJ2-5 and V is TRBV7-9; 9 bases map to TRBD1. This CDR3 has 16 amino acids. Germline loops: CDR1 SEHNR, CDR2 FQNEAQ (reference sequence). V lost 0 bases and J lost 3; bases outside the gene matches: 5. CDR3 sequence: CASSLAGTGLKETQYF. The DNA for the CDR3 is TGTGCCAGCAGCTTAGCGGGGACAGGGCTAAAAGAGACCCAGTACTTC.

The gene calls are TRBV27 and TRBJ1-4; D is undetermined. There are 13 residues in the CDR3. Germline loops: CDR1 MNHEY, CDR2 SMNVEV (reference sequence). V lost 5 bases and J lost 14, with 18 bases in between. CDR3 sequence reads: CASSPPFPRRLFF. The DNA for the CDR3 is TGTGCCAGCAGTCCACCATTCCCAAGACGGCTGTTTTTT.